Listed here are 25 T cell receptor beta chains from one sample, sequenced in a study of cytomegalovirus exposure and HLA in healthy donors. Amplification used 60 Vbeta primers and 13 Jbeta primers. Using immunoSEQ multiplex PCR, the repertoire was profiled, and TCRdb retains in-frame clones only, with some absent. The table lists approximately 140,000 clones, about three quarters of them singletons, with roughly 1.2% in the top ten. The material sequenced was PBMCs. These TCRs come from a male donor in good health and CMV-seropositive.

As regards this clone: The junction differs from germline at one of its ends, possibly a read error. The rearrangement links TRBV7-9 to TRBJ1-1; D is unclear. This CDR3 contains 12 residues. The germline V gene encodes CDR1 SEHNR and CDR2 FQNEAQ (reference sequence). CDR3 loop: CSSSSGRTEAFF. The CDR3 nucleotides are TGTTCCAGCAGCTCGGGTCGGACTGAAGCTTTCTTT.

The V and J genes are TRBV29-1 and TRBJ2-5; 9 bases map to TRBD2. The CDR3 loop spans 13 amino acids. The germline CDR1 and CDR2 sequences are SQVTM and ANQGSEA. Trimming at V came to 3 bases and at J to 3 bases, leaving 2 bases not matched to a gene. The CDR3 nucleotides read TGCAGCGTTGAGGCTAGCGGGGAAGAGACCCAGTACTTC. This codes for CSVEASGEETQYF.

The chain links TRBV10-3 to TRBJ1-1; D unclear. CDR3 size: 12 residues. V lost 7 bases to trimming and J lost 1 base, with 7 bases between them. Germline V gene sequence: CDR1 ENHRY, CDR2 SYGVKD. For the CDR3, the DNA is TGTGCCATCAAATCGAGGAACACTGAAGCTTTCTTT. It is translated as CAIKSRNTEAFF.

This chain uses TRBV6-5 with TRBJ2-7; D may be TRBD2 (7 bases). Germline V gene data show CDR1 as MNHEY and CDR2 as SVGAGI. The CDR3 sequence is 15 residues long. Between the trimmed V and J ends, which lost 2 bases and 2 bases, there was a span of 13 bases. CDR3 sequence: CASSYSGDMAYEQYF. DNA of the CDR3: TGTGCCAGCAGTTACAGCGGGGACATGGCCTACGAGCAGTACTTC.

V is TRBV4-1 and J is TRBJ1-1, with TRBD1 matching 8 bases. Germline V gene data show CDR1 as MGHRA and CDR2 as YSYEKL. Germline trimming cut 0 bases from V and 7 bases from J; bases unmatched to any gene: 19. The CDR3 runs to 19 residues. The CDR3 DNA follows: TGCGCCAGCAGCCAAGATAGTGGATCCAGGGGGCGCGGGAAGGATGAAGCTTTCTTT. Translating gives CASSQDSGSRGRGKDEAFF.

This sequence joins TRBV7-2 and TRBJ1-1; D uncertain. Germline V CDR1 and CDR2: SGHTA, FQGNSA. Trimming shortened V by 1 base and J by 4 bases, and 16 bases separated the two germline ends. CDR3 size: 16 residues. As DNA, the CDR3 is TGTGCCAGCAGCTTAGAAGCTTTCGGGGTGGGCACTGAAGCTTTCTTT. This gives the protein CASSLEAFGVGTEAFF. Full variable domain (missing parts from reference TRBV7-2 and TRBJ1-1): GAGVSQSPSNKVTEKGKDVELRCDPISGHTALYWYRQSLGQGLEFLIYFQGNSAPDKSGLPSDRFSAERTGGSVSTLTIQRTQQEDSAVYLCASSLEAFGVGTEAFFGQGTRLTVV.

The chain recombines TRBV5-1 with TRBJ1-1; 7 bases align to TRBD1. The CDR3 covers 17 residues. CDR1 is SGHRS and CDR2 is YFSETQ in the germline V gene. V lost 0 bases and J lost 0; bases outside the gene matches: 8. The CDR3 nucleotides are TGCGCCAGCAGCTTGGATGGGACAGCCTACCTGAACACTGAAGCTTTCTTT. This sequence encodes CASSLDGTAYLNTEAFF.

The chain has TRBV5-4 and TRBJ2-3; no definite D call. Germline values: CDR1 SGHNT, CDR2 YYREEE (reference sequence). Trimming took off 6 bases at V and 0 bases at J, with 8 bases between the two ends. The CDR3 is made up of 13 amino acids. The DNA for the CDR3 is TGTGCCAGCAATAGCTATAGCACAGATACGCAGTATTTT. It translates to CASNSYSTDTQYF.

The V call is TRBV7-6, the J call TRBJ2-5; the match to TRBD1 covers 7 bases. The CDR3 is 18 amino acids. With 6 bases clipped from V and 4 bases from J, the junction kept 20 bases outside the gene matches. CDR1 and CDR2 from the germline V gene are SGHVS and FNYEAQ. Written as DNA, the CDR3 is TGTGCCAGCAGACAATTGGCCCAAGATCGAGGGGGCGGAGAGACCCAGTACTTC. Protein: CASRQLAQDRGGGETQYF.

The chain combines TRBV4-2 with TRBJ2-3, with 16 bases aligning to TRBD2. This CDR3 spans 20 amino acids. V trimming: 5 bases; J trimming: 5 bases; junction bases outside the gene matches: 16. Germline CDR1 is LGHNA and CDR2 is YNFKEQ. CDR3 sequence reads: CASSSTPGTSGRARKDTQYF. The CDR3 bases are TGTGCCAGCAGCTCCACACCAGGGACTAGCGGGAGGGCCCGTAAAGATACGCAGTATTTT.

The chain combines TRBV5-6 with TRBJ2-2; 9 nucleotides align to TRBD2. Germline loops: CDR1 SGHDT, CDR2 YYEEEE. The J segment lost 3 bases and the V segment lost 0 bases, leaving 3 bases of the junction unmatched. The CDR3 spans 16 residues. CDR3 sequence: CASSLGGGGYTGELFF. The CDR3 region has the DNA TGTGCCAGCAGCTTGGGCGGGGGGGGGTACACCGGGGAGCTGTTTTTT.

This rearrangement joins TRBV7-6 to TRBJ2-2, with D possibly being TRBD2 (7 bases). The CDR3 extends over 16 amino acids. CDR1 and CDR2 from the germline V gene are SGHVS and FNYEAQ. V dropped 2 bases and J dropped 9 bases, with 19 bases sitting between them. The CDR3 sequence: CASSLRAGARGWELFF. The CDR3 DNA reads TGTGCCAGCAGCTTAAGGGCGGGGGCCCGGGGCTGGGAGCTGTTTTTT.

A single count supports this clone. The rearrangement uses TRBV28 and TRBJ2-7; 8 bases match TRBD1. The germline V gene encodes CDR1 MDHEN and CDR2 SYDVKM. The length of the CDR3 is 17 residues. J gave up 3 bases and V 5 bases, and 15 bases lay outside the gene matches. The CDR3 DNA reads TGTGCCAGCAGTGCCGCATTATCGACAGGGGAACTCTACGAGCAGTACTTC. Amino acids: CASSAALSTGELYEQYF.

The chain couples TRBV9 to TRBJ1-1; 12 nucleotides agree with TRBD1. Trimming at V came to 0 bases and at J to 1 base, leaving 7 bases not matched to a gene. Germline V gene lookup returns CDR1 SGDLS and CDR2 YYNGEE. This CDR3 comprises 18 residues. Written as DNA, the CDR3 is TGTGCCAGCAGCGTAGGAAGTGGGACAGGGGGCGCGAACACTGAAGCTTTCTTT. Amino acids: CASSVGSGTGGANTEAFF. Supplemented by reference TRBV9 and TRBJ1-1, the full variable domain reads DSGVTQTPKHLITATGQRVTLRCSPRSGDLSVYWYQQSLDQGLQFLIQYYNGEERAKGNILERFSAQQFPDLHSELNLSSLELGDSALYFCASSVGSGTGGANTEAFFGQGTRLTVV.

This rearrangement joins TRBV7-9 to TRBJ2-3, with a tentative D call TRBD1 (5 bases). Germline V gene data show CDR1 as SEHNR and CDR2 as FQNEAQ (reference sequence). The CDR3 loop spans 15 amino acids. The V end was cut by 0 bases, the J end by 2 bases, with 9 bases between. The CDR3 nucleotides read TGTGCCAGCAGCTTAGCGCAGGGTTTCACAGATACGCAGTATTTT. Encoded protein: CASSLAQGFTDTQYF.

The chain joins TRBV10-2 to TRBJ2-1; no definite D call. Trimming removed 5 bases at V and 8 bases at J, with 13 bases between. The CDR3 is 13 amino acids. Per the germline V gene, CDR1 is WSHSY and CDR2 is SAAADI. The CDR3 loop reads CASSSFLRDEQFF. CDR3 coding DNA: TGCGCCAGCAGTTCCTTCCTCCGCGATGAGCAGTTCTTC.

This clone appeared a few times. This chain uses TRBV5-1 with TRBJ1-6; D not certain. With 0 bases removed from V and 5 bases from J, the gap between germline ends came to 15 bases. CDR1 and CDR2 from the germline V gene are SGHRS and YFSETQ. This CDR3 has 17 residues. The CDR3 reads CASSLASGKRDNSPLHF. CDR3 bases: TGCGCCAGCAGCTTGGCCTCGGGGAAGAGGGATAATTCACCCCTCCACTTT.

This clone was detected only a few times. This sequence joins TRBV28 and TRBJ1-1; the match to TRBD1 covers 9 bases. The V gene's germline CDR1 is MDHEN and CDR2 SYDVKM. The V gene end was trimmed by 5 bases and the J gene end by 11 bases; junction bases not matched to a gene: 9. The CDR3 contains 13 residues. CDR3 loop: CASSTGGARGAFF. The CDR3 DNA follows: TGTGCCAGCAGTACAGGGGGCGCGAGGGGGGCTTTCTTT.

The CDR3 spells CASSYAGGGGETQYF. The CDR3 DNA reads TGTGCCAGCAGTTACGCGGGGGGTGGCGGAGAGACCCAGTACTTC. The rearrangement joins TRBV6-5 to TRBJ2-5; TRBD2 matches 8 bases. Trimming at V came to 2 bases and at J to 4 bases, leaving 6 bases not matched to a gene. CDR1 is MNHEY, CDR2 SVGAGI, per germline. The CDR3 has 15 residues.

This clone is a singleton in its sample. The CDR3 protein is CSVEGGGGYEQYF. In nucleotides, the CDR3 is TGCAGCGTTGAAGGCGGGGGTGGCTACGAGCAGTACTTC. The chain carries TRBV29-1 and TRBJ2-7; 7 bases map to TRBD2. The J segment lost 3 bases and the V segment lost 1 base, leaving 3 bases of the junction unmatched. The CDR3 totals 13 residues. CDR1 is SQVTM, CDR2 ANQGSEA, per germline.

The CDR3 is CASSQSRGGIQNEKLFF. CDR3 sequence (DNA): TGTGCCAGCAGCCAATCCCGCGGAGGTATCCAGAATGAAAAACTGTTTTTT. This chain joins TRBV4-2 and TRBJ1-4; D call uncertain. Germline CDR1 reads LGHNA; CDR2 reads YNFKEQ. The CDR3 loop spans 17 amino acids. The ends were cut back, 2 bases at V and 5 bases at J, with 18 bases in the middle.

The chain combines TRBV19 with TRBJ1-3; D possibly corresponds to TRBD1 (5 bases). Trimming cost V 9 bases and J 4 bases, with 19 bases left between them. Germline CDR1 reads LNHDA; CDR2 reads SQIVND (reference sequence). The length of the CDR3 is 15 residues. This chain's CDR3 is CASGMGHRKGNTIYF. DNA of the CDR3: TGTGCCAGCGGAATGGGGCACAGAAAAGGAAACACCATATATTTT.

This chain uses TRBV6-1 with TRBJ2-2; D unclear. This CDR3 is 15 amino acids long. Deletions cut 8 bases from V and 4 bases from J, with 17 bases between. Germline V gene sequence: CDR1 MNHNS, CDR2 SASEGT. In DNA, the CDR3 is TGTGCCAGCCTCTCTTCGTGGGCGAGCACCGGGGAGCTGTTTTTT. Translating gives CASLSSWASTGELFF.

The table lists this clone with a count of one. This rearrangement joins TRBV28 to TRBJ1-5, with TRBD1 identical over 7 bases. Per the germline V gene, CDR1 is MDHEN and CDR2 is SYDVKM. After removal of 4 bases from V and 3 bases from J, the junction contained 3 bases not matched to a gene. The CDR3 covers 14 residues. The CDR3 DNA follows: TGTGCCAGCAGTTCAGGGGGTACCAATCAGCCCCAGCATTTT. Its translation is CASSSGGTNQPQHF. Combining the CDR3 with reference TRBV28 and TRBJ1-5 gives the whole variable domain DVKVTQSSRYLVKRTGEKVFLECVQDMDHENMFWYRQDPGLGLRLIYFSYDVKMKEKGDIPEGYSVSREKKERFSLILESASTNQTSMYLCASSSGGTNQPQHFGDGTRLSIL.

CDR3 coding DNA: TGTGCCAGCAGCTTAGTGGGCGGGACAGGGACCTACGAGCAGTACTTC. Protein: CASSLVGGTGTYEQYF. The gene calls are TRBV7-8 and TRBJ2-7; 9 bases fit TRBD1. Germline assignment: CDR1 SGHVS and CDR2 FQNEAQ. This CDR3 has 16 residues. V dropped 1 base and J dropped 2; count of bases not matched to a gene: 6.